The source of this T cell receptor (beta chain) is a study of control samples from healthy donors and cancer patients (dated by TCRdb to the early 2020s). The library was prepared using the immunoSEQ multiplex PCR assay. The table comes from immuneACCESS by way of TCRdb, which keeps in-frame sequences with V and J called. Part of the clones is missing from these tables; in studies checked, under half for an unresolved V gene and the rest for unknown reasons. This sample gives about 120,000 clones in total; 88% of them show up just once. About 3.2% of the sample goes to the ten largest clones. About this clone itself: Its recognized antigen is unknown. No much larger clone is present one base from it, and per-base qualities are unavailable.

For CDR1 and CDR2, the germline V gene lists LGHNA and YNFKEQ. Trimming takes 2 bases off V and 14 bases off J; junction bases not matched to a gene: 6. The CDR3 spans 13 residues, from the cysteine through the phenylalanine. Only the CDR3 DNA stays, 39 bases, in frame from base 1. Material: blood. The rearrangement joined TRBV4-2 to TRBJ1-6; 7 bases in the middle match TRBD1. This clonotype was obtained from a man in his forties or fifties in good health. The DNA reads TGTGCCAGCAGCCAACCGAACAGGGGAGCCCTCCACTTT. It encodes CASSQPNRGALHF.